The 8 T cell receptor beta chains reported below all come from one sample, sequenced in a study of CD8 T cells in Susac syndrome. Reverse transcription of about 0.5 to 1 ug RNA was performed with random hexamers. MiXCR, applied by TCRdb to the immunoSEQ multiplex PCR reads, yields one record per CDR3 protein. Of fewer than 250,000 distinct CDR3 sequences listed, roughly 90% were seen once; the top ten hold roughly 0.13%. Sequenced input: CD8+ T cells from PBMCs. The source is a human donor with multiple sclerosis.

This clonotype occurred once. The gene calls are TRBV28 and TRBJ1-2; D is unresolved. This CDR3 comprises 13 residues. Trimming cost V 10 bases and J 2 bases, with 14 bases left between them. The germline gives CDR1 MDHEN, CDR2 SYDVKM. CDR3 loop: CATRWRLNYGYTF. The CDR3 DNA sequence: TGTGCCACCCGTTGGCGGCTAAACTATGGCTACACCTTC.

The V call is TRBV4-3, the J call TRBJ2-4; D is possibly TRBD2 (5 bases). With 0 bases removed from V and 0 bases from J, the gap between germline ends came to 9 bases. Germline V CDR1 and CDR2: LGHNA, YSLEER. There are 16 residues in the CDR3. The CDR3 is CASSQDFEGAKNIQYF. CDR3 coding DNA: TGCGCCAGCAGCCAAGACTTCGAGGGAGCCAAAAACATTCAGTACTTC.

The chain links TRBV20-1 to TRBJ2-1; no definite D call. The CDR3 runs to 13 residues. The ends were cut back, 1 base at V and 9 bases at J, with 13 bases in the middle. From germline, CDR1 is DFQATT and CDR2 SNEGSKA (reference sequence). The CDR3 is CSARAVSPSEQFF. The CDR3 DNA follows: TGCAGTGCTAGAGCTGTTAGCCCAAGTGAGCAGTTCTTC.

The V call is TRBV27, the J call TRBJ2-1, with 12 bases fitting TRBD2. CDR1 is MNHEY, CDR2 SMNVEV, per germline (reference sequence). The CDR3 length is 15 residues. V trimming: 4 bases; J trimming: 5 bases; junction bases outside the gene matches: 3. CDR3 amino acids: CASSSWTSGDNEQFF. For the CDR3, the DNA is TGTGCCAGCAGTTCGTGGACTAGCGGGGACAATGAGCAGTTCTTC.

The CDR3 spells CASSQVGAEAFF. The CDR3 DNA reads TGTGCCAGCAGCCAAGTGGGAGCTGAAGCTTTCTTT. The gene calls are TRBV4-2 and TRBJ1-1; no definite D call. Germline CDR1 is LGHNA and CDR2 is YNFKEQ. The ends were cut back, 1 base at V and 6 bases at J, with 6 bases in the middle. The CDR3 extends over 12 amino acids.

The chain has TRBV7-8 and TRBJ1-4, with unresolved D. V gave up 2 bases and J gave up 8 bases, with 6 bases separating them. Germline V gene sequence: CDR1 SGHVS, CDR2 FQNEAQ. The CDR3 sequence is 12 residues long. CDR3 loop: CASSLWEEKLFF. CDR3 nucleotide sequence: TGTGCCAGCAGCTTATGGGAGGAAAAACTGTTTTTT.

The V call is TRBV7-9, the J call TRBJ2-3; 7 nucleotides align to TRBD2. The V gene's germline CDR1 is SEHNR and CDR2 FQNEAQ (reference sequence). The V and J ends lost 1 base and 4 bases, in that order; junction bases with no gene match: 2. The CDR3 is 14 residues long. The CDR3 DNA follows: TGTGCCAGCAGCTTAGTGGCGGGAGCAGATACGCAGTATTTT. It encodes CASSLVAGADTQYF.

V and J are TRBV5-1 and TRBJ1-2, with D perhaps matching TRBD1 (6 bases). The CDR3 spans 13 residues. Between the trimmed V and J ends, which lost 4 bases and 6 bases, there was a span of 13 bases. Germline lookup yields CDR1 SGHRS and CDR2 YFSETQ. In DNA form, the CDR3 reads TGCGCCAGCAGCCCGGAGGGGGGGGATGGCTACACCTTC. It codes for CASSPEGGDGYTF.